This entry lists 32 T cell receptor beta chains sequenced from one sample in a study of cytomegalovirus exposure and HLA in healthy donors. It was with 60 Vbeta and 13 Jbeta primers that the PCR ran. TCRdb's table, derived via immunoSEQ multiplex PCR, lists solely in-frame clones and lacks some. The sample lists about 230,000 clones; 85% to 90% were seen once. Specimen: PBMCs. The receptors here all came from a woman under 30 in good health and CMV-seronegative.

A note on this clone: The sample has other DNA sequences that encode this CDR3 too. The chain has TRBV7-9 and TRBJ2-3; 7 bases agree with TRBD1. The CDR3 runs 14 residues. Germline V gene lookup returns CDR1 SEHNR and CDR2 FQNEAQ (reference sequence). V lost 5 bases, J lost 1 base, and 3 bases stayed unmatched. The CDR3 DNA follows: TGTGCCAGCAGCCTTGGACAGGGCACAGATACGCAGTATTTT. Translating it yields CASSLGQGTDTQYF.

This sequence joins TRBV5-1 and TRBJ2-5, with 9 bases lining up with TRBD2. V was clipped by 4 bases and J by 3 bases; unmatched bases: 7. The germline gives CDR1 SGHRS, CDR2 YFSETQ. This CDR3 is built from 15 residues. DNA for the CDR3: TGCGCCAGCAGCGTGGGCGGGGGGGCAAAAGAGACCCAGTACTTC. It specifies CASSVGGGAKETQYF.

The J gene is TRBJ2-3, the V gene TRBV7-2; the match to TRBD2 covers 8 bases. V shed 3 bases and J 4 bases; nucleotides not matched to a gene: 3. The CDR3 extends over 14 amino acids. Germline V CDR1 and CDR2: SGHTA, FQGNSA. CDR3 loop: CASSFTSGADTQYF. The CDR3 DNA follows: TGTGCCAGCAGCTTTACTAGCGGCGCAGATACGCAGTATTTT.

This clone appeared a single time. The V gene is TRBV4-1, the J gene TRBJ1-2; D not certain. This CDR3 spans 14 amino acids. CDR1 and CDR2 from the germline V gene are MGHRA and YSYEKL. The V end lost 2 bases, the J end lost 5 bases, and 12 bases lay between the germline ends. The CDR3: CASSQIGPGYGYTF. The CDR3, as DNA: TGCGCCAGCAGCCAAATAGGGCCGGGATATGGCTACACCTTC.

V usage is TRBV11-3 and J usage is TRBJ2-5, with 11 bases matching TRBD2. The J call is in doubt because the DNA end fits TRBJ2-7 better. Germline V CDR1 and CDR2: SGHNT, YENEEA. This CDR3 has 16 residues. CDR3 nucleotide sequence: TGTGCCAGCAGCCACAACTCCGGGACTAGCGGCTACGAGCAGTACTTC. Its translation is CASSHNSGTSGYEQYF.

In its sample, this clone was seen once. CDR3 DNA sequence: TGCGCCAGCAGCCAAGGTGCAGGGTCCGTCTCCTACGAGCAGTACTTC. It encodes CASSQGAGSVSYEQYF. The rearrangement joins TRBV4-3 to TRBJ2-7; D is possibly TRBD1 (5 bases). Between the trimmed V and J ends, which lost 1 base and 0 bases, there was a span of 13 bases. This CDR3 has 16 residues. The germline V gene has CDR1 LGHNA and CDR2 YSLEER.

J is TRBJ1-1 and V is TRBV4-1, with TRBD1 identical over 8 bases. CDR3 length: 16 amino acids. From germline, CDR1 is MGHRA and CDR2 YSYEKL. Losses at the gene ends were 2 bases for V and 6 bases for J; bases not matched to a gene: 11. The CDR3 region has the DNA TGCGCCAGCAGCCAAAGAAACCTTGGGACAGGCTCTGAAGCTTTCTTT. Protein sequence: CASSQRNLGTGSEAFF.

The genes are TRBV9 and TRBJ2-1; TRBD2 agrees at 15 bases. Germline loops: CDR1 SGDLS, CDR2 YYNGEE. The CDR3 totals 18 residues. V shed 2 bases, J shed 3 bases, and the junction held 6 bases outside the gene matches. The CDR3 protein is CASSVGLAGGTNYNEQFF. CDR3 in DNA: TGTGCCAGCAGCGTCGGACTAGCGGGGGGGACCAACTACAATGAGCAGTTCTTC.

This chain connects TRBV6-6 to TRBJ1-1; the match to TRBD1 covers 7 bases. The V gene end was trimmed by 6 bases and the J gene end by 4 bases; junction bases not matched to a gene: 11. Germline V CDR1 and CDR2: MNHNY, SVGAGI (reference sequence). CDR3 length: 15 amino acids. Here the CDR3 reads CASREGGAGITEAFF. CDR3 coding DNA: TGTGCCAGCAGGGAAGGGGGCGCGGGTATCACTGAAGCTTTCTTT.

CDR3 DNA: TGTGCCAGCAGCTGGGGACTAGCGGGAGGGAGTGAGCAGTTCTTC. Its translation is CASSWGLAGGSEQFF. The rearrangement links TRBV7-2 to TRBJ2-1; 16 bases align to TRBD2. The CDR3 sequence is 15 residues long. The trim removed 4 bases at V and 9 bases at J, leaving 3 bases unmatched. Germline V lookup: CDR1 SGHTA, CDR2 FQGNSA.

The chain uses TRBV27 and TRBJ1-1; D may be TRBD1 (5 bases). Germline CDR1 is MNHEY and CDR2 is SMNVEV (reference sequence). The CDR3 contains 15 residues. V was pared by 5 bases and J by 0 bases, with 13 bases between. CDR3 region: CASSVGGFMNTEAFF. The DNA for the CDR3 is TGTGCCAGCAGTGTCGGGGGTTTCATGAACACTGAAGCTTTCTTT.

The chain employs TRBV6-5 and TRBJ1-1; 8 nucleotides agree with TRBD1. From germline, CDR1 is MNHEY and CDR2 SVGAGI. This CDR3 spans 15 amino acids. The J segment lost 1 base and the V segment lost 7 bases, leaving 8 bases of the junction unmatched. In DNA form, the CDR3 reads TGTGCCAGCACGAGACAGGGGTTAAAGAACACTGAAGCTTTCTTT. This sequence encodes CASTRQGLKNTEAFF.

This chain joins TRBV6-1 and TRBJ1-6, with D unclear. The CDR3 consists of 14 residues. Trimming removed 1 base from V and 12 bases from J, with 13 bases in between. CDR1 and CDR2 (germline): MNHNS, SASEGT. CDR3 sequence (DNA): TGTGCCAGCAGTGAAGTGGGTAGTGGCGGACCCCTCCACTTT. Translation: CASSEVGSGGPLHF.

This sequence joins TRBV6-1 and TRBJ2-7, with TRBD1 matching over 8 bases. Trimming at V came to 4 bases and at J to 2 bases, leaving 4 bases not matched to a gene. Looked up from germline, CDR1 is MNHNS and CDR2 is SASEGT. The CDR3 consists of 14 residues. In nucleotides, the CDR3 is TGTGCCAGCAGTGGACAGGGGCCGGCCTACGAGCAGTACTTC. Residues: CASSGQGPAYEQYF.

The chain has TRBV6-6 and TRBJ1-1, with unresolved D. CDR1 and CDR2 from the germline V gene are MNHNY and SVGAGI (reference sequence). Trimming took off 7 bases at V and 8 bases at J, with 20 bases between the two ends. The CDR3 spans 14 residues. CDR3 amino acids: CASTNRDPPFEAFF. The CDR3 nucleotides are TGTGCCAGCACCAACCGGGATCCCCCCTTCGAAGCTTTCTTT.

The rearrangement uses TRBV29-1 and TRBJ1-2; 8 bases match TRBD1. After removal of 6 bases from V and 8 bases from J, the junction contained 14 bases not matched to a gene. The CDR3 runs 14 residues. Germline loops: CDR1 SQVTM, CDR2 ANQGSEA. CDR3 amino acids: CSVDSGTGEGGYTF. Written as DNA, the CDR3 is TGCAGCGTAGATTCCGGGACAGGAGAGGGAGGCTACACCTTC.

The rearrangement uses TRBV7-9 and TRBJ2-2, with D possibly matching TRBD2 (5 bases). This CDR3 comprises 14 residues. The V gene lost 4 bases and the J gene lost 2 bases, with 8 bases spanning the gap. The germline V gene encodes CDR1 SEHNR and CDR2 FQNEAQ (reference sequence). The CDR3, as DNA: TGTGCCAGCAGCTCCGGACTTAACACCGGGGAGCTGTTTTTT. Residues: CASSSGLNTGELFF. The full variable domain, rest sourced from reference TRBV7-9 and TRBJ2-2, is DTGVSQNPRHKITKRGQNVTFRCDPISEHNRLYWYRQTLGQGPEFLTYFQNEAQLEKSRLLSDRFSAERPKGSFSTLEIQRTEQGDSAMYLCASSSGLNTGELFFGEGSRLTVL.

The chain recombines TRBV7-2 with TRBJ1-2, with 7 nucleotides matching TRBD1. V was clipped by 7 bases and J by 5 bases; unmatched bases: 22. This CDR3 is built from 18 residues. CDR1 SGHTA and CDR2 FQGNSA come from the germline V gene. The CDR3 spells CASTLEGGVSNIMYGYTF. CDR3 in DNA: TGTGCCAGCACCCTTGAAGGGGGCGTTTCGAATATTATGTATGGCTACACCTTC.

The rearrangement uses TRBV14 and TRBJ1-2; TRBD1 aligns across 9 bases. Germline V gene data show CDR1 as SGHDN and CDR2 as FVKESK. The ends lost 6 bases at V and 2 bases at J; junction bases unmatched: 4. This CDR3 comprises 14 residues. The CDR3 region is CASRDRGANYGYTF. CDR3 coding DNA: TGTGCCAGCAGGGACAGGGGAGCGAACTATGGCTACACCTTC.

The rearrangement joins TRBV9 to TRBJ2-7; D possibly corresponds to TRBD2 (6 bases). Germline CDR1 SGDLS, CDR2 YYNGEE. CDR3 length: 14 amino acids. V was shortened by 2 bases and J by 6 bases, with 15 bases between the two germline ends. The DNA of the CDR3 is TGTGCCAGCAGCGTGGGGGACTTAAGGGTCGAGCAGTACTTC. Translating it yields CASSVGDLRVEQYF. Full variable domain (remainder filled in from reference TRBV9 and TRBJ2-7): DSGVTQTPKHLITATGQRVTLRCSPRSGDLSVYWYQQSLDQGLQFLIQYYNGEERAKGNILERFSAQQFPDLHSELNLSSLELGDSALYFCASSVGDLRVEQYFGPGTRLTVT.

The chain carries TRBV4-2 and TRBJ2-7; D not resolved. CDR1 is LGHNA, CDR2 YNFKEQ, per germline. This CDR3 is 15 amino acids long. Deletions cut 2 bases from V and 2 bases from J, with 13 bases between. This CDR3 is CASSQSYGYPYEQYF. DNA for the CDR3: TGTGCCAGCAGCCAATCTTACGGTTATCCCTACGAGCAGTACTTC.

As DNA, the CDR3 is TGTGCCAGCAGCCAAGGAGGGACAGGGGATCTTGAGCAGTTCTTC. As protein: CASSQGGTGDLEQFF. The chain links TRBV6-1 to TRBJ2-1; TRBD1 agrees at 10 bases. The germline gives CDR1 MNHNS, CDR2 SASEGT. V shed 6 bases and J 9 bases; nucleotides not matched to a gene: 11. This CDR3 contains 15 residues.

The chain employs TRBV19 and TRBJ1-5; 10 bases match TRBD1. V lost 2 bases and J lost 6; bases outside the gene matches: 7. The CDR3 covers 16 residues. The germline V gene has CDR1 LNHDA and CDR2 SQIVND (reference sequence). CDR3 sequence: CASSIIGTGATQPQHF. CDR3 in DNA: TGTGCCAGTAGTATAATCGGGACAGGGGCTACTCAGCCCCAGCATTTT. Based on the CDR3 plus reference TRBV19 and TRBJ1-5, the full variable domain is DGGITQSPKYLFRKEGQNVTLSCEQNLNHDAMYWYRQDPGQGLRLIYYSQIVNDFQKGDIAEGYSVSREKKESFPLTVTSAQKNPTAFYLCASSIIGTGATQPQHFGDGTRLSIL.

The J gene is TRBJ2-7, the V gene TRBV27; 14 bases align to TRBD2. Germline CDR1 MNHEY, CDR2 SMNVEV (reference sequence). Trimming removed 0 bases from V and 5 bases from J; junction bases left unmatched: 6. There are 17 residues in the CDR3. As DNA, the CDR3 is TGTGCCAGCAGTTTATCGACGGGGACTAGCGGGAGAAACGAGCAGTACTTC. It translates to CASSLSTGTSGRNEQYF.

The rearrangement uses TRBV4-2 and TRBJ2-1, with TRBD2 matching over 13 bases. V shed 5 bases, J shed 6 bases, and the junction held 7 bases outside the gene matches. CDR1 is LGHNA, CDR2 YNFKEQ, per germline. This CDR3 region has 16 residues. The CDR3 DNA reads as TGTGCCAGCAGCTCCGGGACTAGCGGGACGATCAATGAGCAGTTCTTC. Amino acids: CASSSGTSGTINEQFF.

This clone was counted once. This chain links TRBV29-1 with TRBJ1-2, with D possibly matching TRBD1 (6 bases). Deletions cut 2 bases from V and 5 bases from J, with 18 bases between. The CDR3 loop spans 15 amino acids. Germline V lookup: CDR1 SQVTM, CDR2 ANQGSEA. The CDR3 nucleotides read TGCAGCGTTGAAATGAGGGGCACAAGGGGGTATGGCTACACCTTC. Translating it yields CSVEMRGTRGYGYTF.

The chain combines TRBV10-2 with TRBJ1-1; tentative D call: TRBD1 (5 bases). CDR1 and CDR2 from the germline V gene are WSHSY and SAAADI. CDR3 length equals 13 residues. The V gene lost 6 bases and the J gene lost 6 bases, with 14 bases spanning the gap. CDR3 in DNA: TGCGCCAGCAGGGGGACTTGGGGGGCTGAAGCTTTCTTT. Residues: CASRGTWGAEAFF.

This clone was found once. This rearrangement joins TRBV10-3 to TRBJ2-3; D perhaps matches TRBD2 (6 bases). The CDR3 is 12 residues long. CDR1 is ENHRY and CDR2 is SYGVKD in the germline V gene. V lost 4 bases, J lost 6 bases, and 8 bases lay in between. The CDR3 nucleotides are TGTGCCATCAGTGGGGGGAGGGATACGCAGTATTTT. This codes for CAISGGRDTQYF.

The V call is TRBV6-1, the J call TRBJ2-7; the match to TRBD1 covers 8 bases. Germline CDR1 reads MNHNS; CDR2 reads SASEGT. Trimming removed 3 bases from V and 2 bases from J; junction bases left unmatched: 6. The CDR3 totals 15 residues. The DNA for the CDR3 is TGTGCCAGCAGTGAGAAGACAGGGGCCGCCTACGAGCAGTACTTC. Translated: CASSEKTGAAYEQYF.

The chain uses TRBV2 and TRBJ2-5; 11 positions agree with TRBD2. The CDR3 is 15 residues long. V lost 6 bases to trimming and J lost 4 bases; unmatched junction nucleotides: 7. CDR1 is SNHLY and CDR2 is FYNNEI in the germline V gene. The CDR3 spells CASSPASGGTETQYF. The CDR3 coding sequence is TGTGCCAGCAGCCCCGCTAGCGGGGGGACAGAGACCCAGTACTTC.

The rearrangement links TRBV5-6 to TRBJ1-5; TRBD1 might be the D (5 bases). The germline gives CDR1 SGHDT, CDR2 YYEEEE. Trimming removed 2 bases from V and 4 bases from J, with 19 bases in between. The length of the CDR3 is 17 residues. The CDR3 reads CASSFWTHQKENQPQHF. The CDR3 coding sequence is TGTGCCAGCAGCTTTTGGACACACCAGAAAGAGAATCAGCCCCAGCATTTT.

The chain combines TRBV2 with TRBJ1-2; 8 positions match TRBD1. Germline loops: CDR1 SNHLY, CDR2 FYNNEI. The V and J ends lost 3 bases and 7 bases, in that order; junction bases with no gene match: 4. The CDR3 sequence is 13 residues long. CDR3 region: CASSEAGGSGYTF. CDR3 DNA: TGTGCCAGCAGTGAGGCAGGGGGCAGTGGCTACACCTTC.